This T cell receptor (beta chain) was documented in a study of blood T cell repertoires in COVID-19. The germline V gene encodes CDR1 MNHEY and CDR2 SMNVEV (reference sequence). Losses at the gene ends were 6 bases for V and 3 bases for J; bases not matched to a gene: 8. This CDR3 has 16 residues. This clone has only one observation. The repertoire was sequenced with immunoSEQ multiplex PCR; TCRdb's copy has only in-frame clones and lacks some. The sample has 200,000 to 250,000 clones, about 83% seen once. The chain uses TRBV27 and TRBJ2-2, with TRBD1 identical over 9 bases. The sample consisted of peripheral blood. This receptor was taken from a woman aged 25 to 39 with COVID-19, enrolled during active disease. CDR3 in amino acids: CASSFGDRVDTGELFF. As DNA, the CDR3 is TGTGCCAGCAGCTTCGGGGACAGGGTGGACACCGGGGAGCTGTTTTTT.